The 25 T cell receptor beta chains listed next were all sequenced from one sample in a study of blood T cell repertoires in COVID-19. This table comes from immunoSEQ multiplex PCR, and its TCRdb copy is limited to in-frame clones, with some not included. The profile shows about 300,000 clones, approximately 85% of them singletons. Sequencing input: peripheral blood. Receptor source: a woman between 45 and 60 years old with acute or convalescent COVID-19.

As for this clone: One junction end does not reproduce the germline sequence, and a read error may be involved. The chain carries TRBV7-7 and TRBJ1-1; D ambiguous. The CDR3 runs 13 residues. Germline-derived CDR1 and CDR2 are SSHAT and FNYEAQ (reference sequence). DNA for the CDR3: TGTGCTAGCAGCTTAACGGTGAACACTGAAGCTTTCTTT. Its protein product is CASSLTVNTEAFF.

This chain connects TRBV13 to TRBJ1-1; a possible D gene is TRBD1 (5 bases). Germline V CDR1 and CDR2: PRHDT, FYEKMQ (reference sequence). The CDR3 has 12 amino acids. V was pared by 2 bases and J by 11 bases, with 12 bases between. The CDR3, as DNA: TGTGCCAGCAGCTTACGGGGCAGCGGGGCTTTCTTT. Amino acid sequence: CASSLRGSGAFF.

In DNA, the CDR3 is TGTGCCAGCAGCGTAGCTAATAGCGGGATAAATGAGCAGTTCTTC. This sequence encodes CASSVANSGINEQFF. The chain recombines TRBV9 with TRBJ2-1, with 8 bases that match TRBD2. This CDR3 is built from 15 residues. V was clipped by 0 bases and J by 7 bases; unmatched bases: 6. The germline V gene has CDR1 SGDLS and CDR2 YYNGEE.

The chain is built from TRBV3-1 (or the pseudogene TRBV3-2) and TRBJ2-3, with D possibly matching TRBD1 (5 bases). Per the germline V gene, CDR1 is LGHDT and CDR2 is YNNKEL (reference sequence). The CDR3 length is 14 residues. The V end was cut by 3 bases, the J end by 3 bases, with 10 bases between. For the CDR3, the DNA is TGTGCCAGCAGCCAGGGGCTTCAGACAGATACGCAGTATTTT. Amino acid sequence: CASSQGLQTDTQYF.

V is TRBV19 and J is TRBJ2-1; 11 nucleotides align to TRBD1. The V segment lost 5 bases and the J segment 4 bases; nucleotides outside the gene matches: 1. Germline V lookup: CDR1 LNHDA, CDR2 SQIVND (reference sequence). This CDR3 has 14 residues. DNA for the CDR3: TGTGCCAGTAGTCGGGACAGGGGGTACAATGAGCAGTTCTTC. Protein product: CASSRDRGYNEQFF.

The chain's CDR3 is CASSPGGGDETQYF. For the CDR3, the DNA is TGTGCCAGCAGCCCGGGGGGGGGAGATGAGACCCAGTACTTC. The chain joins TRBV5-4 to TRBJ2-5; 8 bases line up with TRBD2. CDR3 size: 14 residues. V lost 4 bases and J lost 5; bases outside the gene matches: 7. Looked up from germline, CDR1 is SGHNT and CDR2 is YYREEE (reference sequence).

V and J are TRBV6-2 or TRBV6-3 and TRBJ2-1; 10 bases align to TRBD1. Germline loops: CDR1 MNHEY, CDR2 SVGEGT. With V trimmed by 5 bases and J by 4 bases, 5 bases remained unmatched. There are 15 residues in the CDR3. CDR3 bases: TGTGCCAGCAGTGGGGGGGACAGGGGATACAATGAGCAGTTCTTC. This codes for CASSGGDRGYNEQFF.

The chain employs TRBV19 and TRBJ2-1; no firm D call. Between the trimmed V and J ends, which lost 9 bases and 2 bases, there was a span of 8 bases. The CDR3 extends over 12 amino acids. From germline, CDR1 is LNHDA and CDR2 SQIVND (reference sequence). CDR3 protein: CASLRAYNEQFF. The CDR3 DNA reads TGTGCCAGCCTCCGGGCCTACAATGAGCAGTTCTTC. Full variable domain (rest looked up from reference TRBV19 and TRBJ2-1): DGGITQSPKYLFRKEGQNVTLSCEQNLNHDAMYWYRQDPGQGLRLIYYSQIVNDFQKGDIAEGYSVSREKKESFPLTVTSAQKNPTAFYLCASLRAYNEQFFGPGTRLTVL.

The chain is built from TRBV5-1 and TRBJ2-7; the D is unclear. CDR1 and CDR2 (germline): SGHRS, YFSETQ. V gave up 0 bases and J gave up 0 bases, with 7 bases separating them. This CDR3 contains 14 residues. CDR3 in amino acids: CASSLDSTSYEQYF. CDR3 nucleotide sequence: TGCGCCAGCAGCTTGGACAGTACCTCCTACGAGCAGTACTTC.

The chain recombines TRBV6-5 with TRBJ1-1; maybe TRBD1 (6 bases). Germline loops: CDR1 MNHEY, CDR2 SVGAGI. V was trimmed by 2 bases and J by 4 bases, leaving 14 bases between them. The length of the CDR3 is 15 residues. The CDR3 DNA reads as TGTGCCAGCAGTTACCTGGGGGCGCGGAGCACTGAAGCTTTCTTT. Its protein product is CASSYLGARSTEAFF.

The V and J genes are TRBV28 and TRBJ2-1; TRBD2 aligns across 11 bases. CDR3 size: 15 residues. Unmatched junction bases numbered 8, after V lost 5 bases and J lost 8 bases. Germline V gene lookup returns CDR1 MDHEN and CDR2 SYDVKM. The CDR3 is CASSSSLAGGDEQFF. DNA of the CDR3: TGTGCCAGCAGTAGTTCCCTAGCGGGAGGTGATGAGCAGTTCTTC.

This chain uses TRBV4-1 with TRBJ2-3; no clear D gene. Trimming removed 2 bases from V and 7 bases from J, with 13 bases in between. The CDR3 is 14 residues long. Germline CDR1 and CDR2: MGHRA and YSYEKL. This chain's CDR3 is CASSQPRVKNTQYF. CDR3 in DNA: TGCGCCAGCAGCCAACCCCGGGTGAAAAATACGCAGTATTTT.

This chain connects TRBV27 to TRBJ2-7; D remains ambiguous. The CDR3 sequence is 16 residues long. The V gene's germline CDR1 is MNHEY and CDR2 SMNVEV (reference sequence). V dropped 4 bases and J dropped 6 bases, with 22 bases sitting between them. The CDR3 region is CASSSPPGFRFSEQYF. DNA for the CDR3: TGTGCCAGCAGTTCCCCCCCCGGGTTCCGATTTTCCGAGCAGTACTTC.

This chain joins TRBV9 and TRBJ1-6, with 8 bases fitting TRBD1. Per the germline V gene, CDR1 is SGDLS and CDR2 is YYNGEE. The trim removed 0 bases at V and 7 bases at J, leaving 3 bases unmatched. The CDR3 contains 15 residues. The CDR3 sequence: CASSVEDRVNSPLHF. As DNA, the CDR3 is TGTGCCAGCAGCGTAGAGGACAGGGTGAATTCACCCCTCCACTTT.

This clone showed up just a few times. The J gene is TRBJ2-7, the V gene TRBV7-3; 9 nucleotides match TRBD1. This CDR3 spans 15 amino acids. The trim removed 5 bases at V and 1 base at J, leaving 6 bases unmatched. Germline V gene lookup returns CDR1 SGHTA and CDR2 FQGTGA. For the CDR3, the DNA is TGTGCCAGCAGCATAGGACAGGGGTCGTCCTACGAGCAGTACTTC. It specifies CASSIGQGSSYEQYF.

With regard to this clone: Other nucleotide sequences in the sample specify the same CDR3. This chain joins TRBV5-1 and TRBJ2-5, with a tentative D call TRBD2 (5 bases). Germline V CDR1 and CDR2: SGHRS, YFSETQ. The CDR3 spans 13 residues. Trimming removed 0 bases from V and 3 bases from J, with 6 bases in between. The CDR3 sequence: CASSLVGEETQYF. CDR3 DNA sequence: TGCGCCAGCAGCTTGGTCGGGGAAGAGACCCAGTACTTC.

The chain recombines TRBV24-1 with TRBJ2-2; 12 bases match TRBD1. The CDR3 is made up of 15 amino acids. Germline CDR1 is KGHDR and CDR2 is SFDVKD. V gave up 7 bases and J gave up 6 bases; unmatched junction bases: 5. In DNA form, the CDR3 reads TGTGCCACCAGAGGGACAGGGGGCATCGCCGGGGAGCTGTTTTTT. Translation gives CATRGTGGIAGELFF.

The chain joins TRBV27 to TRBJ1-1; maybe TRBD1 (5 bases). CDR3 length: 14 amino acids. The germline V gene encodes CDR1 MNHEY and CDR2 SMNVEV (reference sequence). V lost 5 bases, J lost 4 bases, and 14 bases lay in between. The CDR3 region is CASSPRGSRTEAFF. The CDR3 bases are TGTGCCAGCAGTCCCCGGGGGTCCCGCACTGAAGCTTTCTTT.

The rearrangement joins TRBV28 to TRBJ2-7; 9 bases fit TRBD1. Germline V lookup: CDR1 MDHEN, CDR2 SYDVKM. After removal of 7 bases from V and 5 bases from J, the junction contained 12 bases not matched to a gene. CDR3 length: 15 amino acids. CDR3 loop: CASITTGTGNHEQYF. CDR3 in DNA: TGTGCCAGCATCACGACCGGGACAGGGAACCACGAGCAGTACTTC.

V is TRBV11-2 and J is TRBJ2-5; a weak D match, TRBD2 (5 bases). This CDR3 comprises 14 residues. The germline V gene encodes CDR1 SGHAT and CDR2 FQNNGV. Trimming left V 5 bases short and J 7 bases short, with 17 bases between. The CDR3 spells CASSPDRGWATQYF. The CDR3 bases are TGTGCCAGCAGCCCAGACCGAGGGTGGGCGACCCAGTACTTC.

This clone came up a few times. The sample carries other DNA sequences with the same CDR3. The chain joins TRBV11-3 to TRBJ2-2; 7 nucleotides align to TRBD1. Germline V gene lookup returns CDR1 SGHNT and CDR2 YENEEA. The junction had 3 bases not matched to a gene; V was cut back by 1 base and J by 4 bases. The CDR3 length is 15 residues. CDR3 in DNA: TGTGCCAGCAGCTTAGGACAGGGTTCCACCGGGGAGCTGTTTTTT. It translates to CASSLGQGSTGELFF. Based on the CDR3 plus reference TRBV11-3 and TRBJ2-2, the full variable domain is EAGVVQSPRYKIIEKKQPVAFWCNPISGHNTLYWYLQNLGQGPELLIRYENEEAVDDSQLPKDRFSAERLKGVDSTLKIQPAELGDSAVYLCASSLGQGSTGELFFGEGSRLTVL.

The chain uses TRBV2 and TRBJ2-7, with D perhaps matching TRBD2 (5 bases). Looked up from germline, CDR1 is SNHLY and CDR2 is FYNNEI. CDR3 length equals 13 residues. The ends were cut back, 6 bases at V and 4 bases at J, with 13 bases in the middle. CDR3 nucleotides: TGTGCCAGCAGGAATGGACTGGATTACGAGCAGTACTTC. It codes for CASRNGLDYEQYF.

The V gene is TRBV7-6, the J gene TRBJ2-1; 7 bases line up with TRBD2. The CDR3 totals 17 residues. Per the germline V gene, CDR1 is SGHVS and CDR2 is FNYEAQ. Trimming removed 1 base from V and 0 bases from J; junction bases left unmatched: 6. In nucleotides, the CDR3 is TGTGCCAGCAGCTTAGGATACCGCGGGAGCTCCTACAATGAGCAGTTCTTC. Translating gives CASSLGYRGSSYNEQFF.

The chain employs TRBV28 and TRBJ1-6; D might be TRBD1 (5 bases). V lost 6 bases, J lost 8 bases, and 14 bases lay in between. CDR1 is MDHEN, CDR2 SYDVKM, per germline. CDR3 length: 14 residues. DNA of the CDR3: TGTGCCAGCAGGCCGGGACGGGGGGATTCACCCCTCCACTTT. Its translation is CASRPGRGDSPLHF.

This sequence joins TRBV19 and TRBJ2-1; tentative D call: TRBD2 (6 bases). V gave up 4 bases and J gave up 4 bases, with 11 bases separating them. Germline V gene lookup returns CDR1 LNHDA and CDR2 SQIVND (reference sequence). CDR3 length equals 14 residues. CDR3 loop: CASSRGLAYNEQFF. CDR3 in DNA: TGTGCCAGTAGTAGAGGTCTAGCGTACAATGAGCAGTTCTTC.